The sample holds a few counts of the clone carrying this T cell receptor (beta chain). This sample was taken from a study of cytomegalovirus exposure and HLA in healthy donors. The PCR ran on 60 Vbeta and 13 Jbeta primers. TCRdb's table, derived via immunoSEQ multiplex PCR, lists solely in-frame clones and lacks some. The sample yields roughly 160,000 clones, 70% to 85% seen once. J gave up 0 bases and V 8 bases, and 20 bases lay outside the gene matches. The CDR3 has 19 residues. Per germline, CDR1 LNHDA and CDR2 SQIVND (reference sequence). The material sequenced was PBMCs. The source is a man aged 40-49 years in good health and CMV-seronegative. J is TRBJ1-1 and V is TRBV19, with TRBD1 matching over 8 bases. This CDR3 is CASSSRPGTGLGVNTEAFF. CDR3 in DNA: TGTGCCAGTTCCTCTCGTCCCGGGACAGGATTAGGAGTGAACACTGAAGCTTTCTTT.